Here is one TCR beta chain with its context. Its antigen is undetermined. CDR3 length equals 15 residues. In germline, CDR1 is LGHDT, CDR2 YNNKEL (reference sequence). The germline V and J ends were trimmed by 0 bases and 7 bases, with 15 bases remaining between them. Method: immunoSEQ multiplex PCR; TCRdb's copy keeps in-frame clones and lacks some. This table holds roughly 150,000 clones, less than 95% found once. This sample was taken from a study of T cell responses to AZD1222 COVID-19 vaccine. Findings and caveats of the study: Among vaccine-associated CD4 TCRs, coverage spanned spike, with dominance at 160-218 and 743-854. Mostly white British, mostly female donors; authors suggested clonal diversity may be underestimated.

The V and J genes are TRBV3-1 (or the pseudogene TRBV3-2) and TRBJ1-1; perhaps TRBD1 as D (6 bases). This TCR derives from an adult who received the AZD1222 COVID-19 vaccine. Here the sequenced sample was peripheral blood, taken 28 days after the second AZD1222 dose. The CDR3 reads CASSQEWKGGGEAFF. CDR3 bases: TGTGCCAGCAGCCAAGAGTGGAAGGGGGGCGGTGAAGCTTTCTTT.